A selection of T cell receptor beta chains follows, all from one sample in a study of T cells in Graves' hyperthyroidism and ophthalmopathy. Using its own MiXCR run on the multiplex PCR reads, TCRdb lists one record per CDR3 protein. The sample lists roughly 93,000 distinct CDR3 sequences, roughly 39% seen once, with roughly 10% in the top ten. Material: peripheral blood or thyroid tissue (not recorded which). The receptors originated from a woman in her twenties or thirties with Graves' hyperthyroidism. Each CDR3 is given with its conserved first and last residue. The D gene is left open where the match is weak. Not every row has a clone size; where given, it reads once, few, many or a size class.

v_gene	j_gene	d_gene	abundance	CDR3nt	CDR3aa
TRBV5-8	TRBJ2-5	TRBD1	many	TGTGCCAGCAGCCCAGCTTACAGGGGGCACGGGGAGACCCAGTACTTC	CASSPAYRGHGETQYF
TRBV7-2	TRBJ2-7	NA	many	TGTGCCAGCAGACATCCGGCCGGGGGCTTTTACGAGCAGTACTTC	CASRHPAGGFYEQYF
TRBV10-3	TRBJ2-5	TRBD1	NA	TGTGCCACACTGGGACAGGTTGGAGAGACCCAGTACTTC	CATLGQVGETQYF
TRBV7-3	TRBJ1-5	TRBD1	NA	TGTGCCAGCAGCCGTAGGACAGGGGCGGGTCAGCCCCAGCATTTT	CASSRRTGAGQPQHF
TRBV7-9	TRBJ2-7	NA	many	TGTGCCAGCAGCTTCCGGGACAAATCCTACGAGCAGTACTTC	CASSFRDKSYEQYF
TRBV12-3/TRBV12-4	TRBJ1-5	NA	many	TGTGCCAGCAGCACGACAAACCGCAATCAGCCCCAGCATTTT	CASSTTNRNQPQHF
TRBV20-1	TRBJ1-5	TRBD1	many	TGCAGTGCTAGTCTCTGGGGACAGGGGGCAAAAAATCAGCCCCAGCATTTT	CSASLWGQGAKNQPQHF
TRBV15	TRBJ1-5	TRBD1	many	TGTGCCACCAGCGGAGCATTGTTGGGACAGTGGGATCAGCCCCAGCATTTT	CATSGALLGQWDQPQHF
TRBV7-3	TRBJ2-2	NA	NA	TGCGCCAGCAGGTCAGGGGCAGTGAGGACCGGGGAGCTGTTTTTT	CASRSGAVRTGELFF
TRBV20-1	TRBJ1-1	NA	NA	TGCAGTGGAAGAGAGGGGAGACGGGAGAACACTGAAGCTTTCTTT	CSGREGRRENTEAFF
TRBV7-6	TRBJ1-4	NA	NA	TGTGCCAGCAGCTTGAATCACAGAGGTGGAAAACTGTTTTTT	CASSLNHRGGKLFF
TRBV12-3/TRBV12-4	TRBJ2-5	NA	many	TGTGCCAGCAGTCTCAGCCGGGGGGCCAGTTGGGTCCGGGAGACCCAGTACTTC	CASSLSRGASWVRETQYF
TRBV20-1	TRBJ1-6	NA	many	TGCAGTGCATCCCCGTGGCCGGGATCACCCCTCCACTTT	CSASPWPGSPLHF
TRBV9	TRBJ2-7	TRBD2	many	TGTGCCAGCAGCCCCCTCAGGGCTAGCGGGAGGGAGCAGTACTTC	CASSPLRASGREQYF